This TCR beta chain is drawn from a study of PD-1 blockade in classical Hodgkin lymphoma. This clone has only one observation. From germline, CDR1 is GTSNPN and CDR2 SVGIG (reference sequence). The CDR3 sequence is 14 residues long. Deletions cut 2 bases from V and 7 bases from J, with 15 bases between. This table comes from immunoSEQ multiplex PCR, and its TCRdb copy is limited to in-frame clones, with some not included. The sample comprises 50,000 or so clones, more than 85% of which are singletons, and more than 9% rests with the top ten. Relapse was seen in all patients after autologous stem cell transplantation, and brentuximab vedotin exposure was variable.

This clonotype was obtained from a human donor with classical Hodgkin lymphoma. The sequencing here drew on peripheral blood mononuclear cells (PBMCs), taken before the second cycle of nivolumab. This chain joins TRBV30 and TRBJ1-5; TRBD1 is a possible D gene (5 bases). CDR3 sequence reads: CAWSQARGGQPQHF. The CDR3 coding sequence is TGTGCCTGGAGTCAGGCGAGGGGTGGGCAGCCCCAGCATTTT.